This T cell receptor beta chain was sequenced for a study of T cell clones after liver transplantation. In its sample, this clone was seen once. V was trimmed by 6 bases and J by 8 bases, leaving 13 bases between them. Looked up from germline, CDR1 is SQVTM and CDR2 is ANQGSEA. The length of the CDR3 is 11 residues. TCRdb keeps only in-frame clones here, not all; method: immunoSEQ multiplex PCR. The table has around 100,000 clones, approximately 78% seen once. This chain connects TRBV29-1 to TRBJ1-2; D is unclear. Sample: CD4+ T cells from blood, taken before liver transplant. This receptor was taken from a human donor who received a liver transplant. The CDR3 sequence is CSVAGPGGYTF. CDR3 DNA: TGCAGCGTCGCCGGTCCCGGAGGCTACACCTTC.